Below are 26 T cell receptor beta chains sequenced from a single sample in a study of memory CD4+ T cells and cytomegalovirus serostatus. The sort gate was single viable CD3+CD4+CD8-CD45RO+ cells for memory CD4+ T cells. Method: immunoSEQ multiplex PCR; TCRdb's copy keeps in-frame clones and lacks some. The data contain 50,000 or so clones, over 75% of them seen just once; the ten biggest clones take up over 0.55%. Input material: memory CD4+ T cells from blood. These receptors all come from an adult in good health and CMV-seronegative.

J is TRBJ1-1 and V is TRBV5-1, with D perhaps TRBD1 (6 bases). The CDR3 is 13 residues long. The V gene's germline CDR1 is SGHRS and CDR2 YFSETQ. Deletions cut 6 bases from V and 4 bases from J, with 13 bases between. The CDR3 loop is CASKRGIATEAFF. CDR3 sequence (DNA): TGCGCCAGCAAAAGGGGGATAGCCACTGAAGCTTTCTTT.

CDR3 sequence reads: CASSLPMVVQAFF. Written as DNA, the CDR3 is TGTGCCAGCAGTCTGCCTATGGTGGTACAAGCTTTCTTT. The chain couples TRBV28 to TRBJ1-1; D uncertain. CDR1 MDHEN and CDR2 SYDVKM come from the germline V gene. The CDR3 consists of 13 residues. Deletions cut 5 bases from V and 9 bases from J, with 16 bases between. The full variable domain, completed using reference TRBV28 and TRBJ1-1, is DVKVTQSSRYLVKRTGEKVFLECVQDMDHENMFWYRQDPGLGLRLIYFSYDVKMKEKGDIPEGYSVSREKKERFSLILESASTNQTSMYLCASSLPMVVQAFFGQGTRLTVV.

The V call is TRBV5-1, the J call TRBJ1-1; 9 bases fit TRBD1. V lost 1 base, J lost 3 bases, and 10 bases stayed unmatched. Looked up from germline, CDR1 is SGHRS and CDR2 is YFSETQ. The CDR3 sequence is 17 residues long. For the CDR3, the DNA is TGCGCCAGCAGCTTGTATCGCGGGGACAGGGCGGACACTGAAGCTTTCTTT. Translating it yields CASSLYRGDRADTEAFF. The full variable domain, with the rest looked up from reference TRBV5-1 and TRBJ1-1, is KAGVTQTPRYLIKTRGQQVTLSCSPISGHRSVSWYQQTPGQGLQFLFEYFSETQRNKGNFPGRFSGRQFSNSRSEMNVSTLELGDSALYLCASSLYRGDRADTEAFFGQGTRLTVV.

This chain links TRBV5-4 with TRBJ1-2; 10 nucleotides line up with TRBD1. The J segment lost 6 bases and the V segment lost 0 bases, leaving 2 bases of the junction unmatched. Germline V CDR1 and CDR2: SGHNT, YYREEE (reference sequence). The CDR3 runs to 14 residues. CDR3 coding DNA: TGTGCCAGCAGCTTGGTTGGGACAGGGGATGGCTACACCTTC. Amino acid sequence: CASSLVGTGDGYTF. The full variable domain, rest sourced from reference TRBV5-4 and TRBJ1-2, is ETGVTQSPTHLIKTRGQQVTLRCSSQSGHNTVSWYQQALGQGPQFIFQYYREEENGRGNFPPRFSGLQFPNYSSELNVNALELDDSALYLCASSLVGTGDGYTFGSGTRLTVV.

This sequence joins TRBV5-1 and TRBJ1-1, with TRBD1 matching 10 bases. The CDR3 consists of 16 residues. Trimming removed 4 bases from V and 1 base from J; junction bases left unmatched: 7. Germline CDR1 reads SGHRS; CDR2 reads YFSETQ. The CDR3 DNA follows: TGCGCCAGCAGCCCGACAGGGGGCAGCTGGAACACTGAAGCTTTCTTT. Amino acids: CASSPTGGSWNTEAFF.

The chain has TRBV10-3 and TRBJ2-7; D is unclear. Germline V gene lookup returns CDR1 ENHRY and CDR2 SYGVKD. CDR3 length equals 11 residues. Between the trimmed V and J ends, which lost 4 bases and 5 bases, there was a span of 6 bases. The CDR3 coding sequence is TGTGCCATCAGTGTCGAGGACGAGCAGTACTTC. This translates into CAISVEDEQYF.

The chain recombines TRBV7-2 with TRBJ1-2; the D is unclear. V dropped 4 bases and J dropped 5 bases, with 14 bases sitting between them. Germline V lookup: CDR1 SGHTA, CDR2 FQGNSA. This CDR3 region has 14 residues. The CDR3 here is CASSSDNFLYGYTF. Here the CDR3 DNA reads TGTGCCAGCAGCTCAGACAACTTTCTTTATGGCTACACCTTC.

The V call is TRBV4-1, the J call TRBJ1-4, with D unresolved. V gave up 4 bases and J gave up 4 bases, with 10 bases separating them. Germline CDR1 and CDR2: MGHRA and YSYEKL. This CDR3 contains 14 residues. The CDR3 DNA reads TGCGCCAGCAGCCCCCAGAGCTTTAATGAAAAACTGTTTTTT. Its protein is CASSPQSFNEKLFF.

This clone has only one observation. This sequence joins TRBV7-6 and TRBJ2-2; D gene ambiguous. The CDR3 runs to 16 residues. Germline V gene data show CDR1 as SGHVS and CDR2 as FNYEAQ. Trimming pared 5 bases from V and 0 bases from J, leaving 13 bases between. This CDR3 is CASSAKTPTNTGELFF. The CDR3 bases are TGTGCCAGCAGCGCGAAGACCCCCACGAACACCGGGGAGCTGTTTTTT. Full variable domain (outside the CDR3, taken from reference TRBV7-6 and TRBJ2-2): GAGVSQSPRYKVTKRGQDVALRCDPISGHVSLYWYRQALGQGPEFLTYFNYEAQQDKSGLPNDRFSAERPEGSISTLTIQRTEQRDSAMYRCASSAKTPTNTGELFFGEGSRLTVL.

The rearrangement links TRBV7-6 to TRBJ1-6, with 8 nucleotides matching TRBD1. This CDR3 comprises 15 residues. Germline loops: CDR1 SGHVS, CDR2 FNYEAQ. V trimming: 1 base; J trimming: 9 bases; junction bases outside the gene matches: 5. CDR3 residues: CASSLVTGVTSPLHF. The CDR3 bases are TGTGCCAGCAGCTTAGTGACAGGGGTGACTTCACCCCTCCACTTT.

This sequence joins TRBV5-4 and TRBJ1-3; maybe TRBD1 (6 bases). The CDR3 is 14 amino acids. Trimming cost V 2 bases and J 4 bases, with 10 bases left between them. CDR1 is SGHNT and CDR2 is YYREEE in the germline V gene (reference sequence). This CDR3 is CASSFTGPGNTIYF. CDR3 nucleotides: TGTGCCAGCAGCTTTACAGGGCCGGGAAACACCATATATTTT.

The chain links TRBV29-1 to TRBJ1-2, with 9 bases that match TRBD1. The germline V gene has CDR1 SQVTM and CDR2 ANQGSEA. The CDR3 spans 12 residues. V gave up 8 bases and J gave up 3 bases; unmatched junction bases: 4. CDR3 coding DNA: TGCAGCTCCGGGACAGGGCACTATGGCTACACCTTC. Amino acids: CSSGTGHYGYTF.

The rearrangement links TRBV21-1 to TRBJ2-7. TRBV21-1 is reported as a pseudogene. The CDR3 has 16 residues. The CDR3 sequence: CASSKVSQGVHYEQYF. As DNA, the CDR3 is TGTGCCAGCAGCAAAGTAAGTCAGGGAGTCCACTACGAGCAGTACTTC.

A remark on this clone: One junction end does not reproduce the germline sequence, and a read error may be involved. The chain employs TRBV15 and TRBJ1-5; possibly TRBD1 for D (6 bases). The CDR3 sequence is 12 residues long. CDR1 LNHNV and CDR2 YYDKDF come from the germline V gene (reference sequence). This chain's CDR3 is CATSTGNQPQHF. The CDR3, as DNA: TGTGCCACAAGCACAGGGAATCAGCCCCAGCATTTT.

This clone occurred once. V usage is TRBV7-9 and J usage is TRBJ2-4; D is unclear. Germline CDR1 reads SEHNR; CDR2 reads FQNEAQ (reference sequence). This CDR3 contains 12 residues. V shed 5 bases and J shed 4 bases, with 6 bases lying between them. The CDR3 DNA is TGTGCCAGCAGCCCCCCAAAAAACATTCAGTACTTC. It yields the protein CASSPPKNIQYF.

This clone was found a few times. The chain joins TRBV4-1 to TRBJ1-6; 8 nucleotides align to TRBD1. The CDR3 contains 18 residues. The germline V gene encodes CDR1 MGHRA and CDR2 YSYEKL. Germline trimming cut 3 bases from V and 6 bases from J; bases unmatched to any gene: 13. The CDR3 loop is CASSQAVVQGEGNSPLHF. The DNA for the CDR3 is TGCGCCAGCAGCCAGGCTGTCGTACAGGGGGAAGGTAATTCACCCCTCCACTTT.

This clone was observed a handful of times. CDR3 nucleotides: TGTGCCAGCAGCTTATCTCTGGCGGGGCCTACGACCTACAATGAGCAGTTCTTC. Translating gives CASSLSLAGPTTYNEQFF. The chain is built from TRBV11-2 and TRBJ2-1; TRBD2 is a possible D gene (6 bases). Per germline, CDR1 SGHAT and CDR2 FQNNGV. The CDR3 sequence is 18 residues long. Trimming pared 2 bases from V and 2 bases from J, leaving 19 bases between.

The J gene is TRBJ1-1, the V gene TRBV5-1, with a weak D call TRBD1 (5 bases). There are 15 residues in the CDR3. Between the trimmed V and J ends, which lost 4 bases and 5 bases, there was a span of 18 bases. Germline V lookup: CDR1 SGHRS, CDR2 YFSETQ. For the CDR3, the DNA is TGCGCCAGCAGCCTACTTGGGACGGGGGAGACTGAAGCTTTCTTT. Its protein is CASSLLGTGETEAFF.

The chain uses TRBV5-1 and TRBJ1-1; 7 bases are shared with TRBD1. The CDR3 consists of 14 residues. With V trimmed by 3 bases and J by 2 bases, 4 bases remained unmatched. Germline V gene lookup returns CDR1 SGHRS and CDR2 YFSETQ. In nucleotides, the CDR3 is TGCGCCAGCAGCTCGGGACAGCCCAACACTGAAGCTTTCTTT. It is translated as CASSSGQPNTEAFF.

The rearrangement joins TRBV5-1 to TRBJ1-1; D not certain. The CDR3 totals 14 residues. Germline values: CDR1 SGHRS, CDR2 YFSETQ. Trimming shortened V by 2 bases and J by 3 bases, and 11 bases separated the two germline ends. The CDR3 reads CASSFSGWDTEAFF. CDR3 sequence (DNA): TGCGCCAGCAGCTTTTCGGGGTGGGACACTGAAGCTTTCTTT.

This clone was picked up one time. The rearrangement joins TRBV10-3 to TRBJ2-1; D remains unclear. Per germline, CDR1 ENHRY and CDR2 SYGVKD. The V gene lost 2 bases and the J gene lost 10 bases, with 12 bases spanning the gap. This CDR3 spans 13 amino acids. CDR3 bases: TGTGCCATCAGTGAGACATCGGACGGGGAGCAGTTCTTC. Translating gives CAISETSDGEQFF.

This clone appeared a single time. The CDR3 coding sequence is TGTGCCATCAGTGAGCCCGACCTCTCAAGAACCCCTAACTATGGCTACACCTTC. Amino acid sequence: CAISEPDLSRTPNYGYTF. V gene TRBV10-3 combines with J gene TRBJ1-2; D remains ambiguous. The CDR3 contains 18 residues. Germline values: CDR1 ENHRY, CDR2 SYGVKD. V lost 2 bases and J lost 0, with 19 bases in between.

This clone appeared once. J is TRBJ1-3 and V is TRBV5-1; D unresolved. V was cut by 0 bases and J by 0 bases, with 4 bases left in between. The CDR3 covers 14 residues. Germline-derived CDR1 and CDR2 are SGHRS and YFSETQ. This chain's CDR3 is CASSLEGSGNTIYF. The CDR3 nucleotides read TGCGCCAGCAGCTTGGAGGGCTCTGGAAACACCATATATTTT.

This chain connects TRBV6-6 to TRBJ1-1; the D is unclear. Trimming left V 3 bases short and J 3 bases short, with 8 bases between. Germline V CDR1 and CDR2: MNHNY, SVGAGI (reference sequence). The CDR3 covers 13 residues. The chain's CDR3 is CASSYLGDTEAFF. The CDR3 bases are TGTGCCAGCAGTTATTTGGGTGACACTGAAGCTTTCTTT.

In DNA, the CDR3 is TGCGCCAGCAGCTCTCATAGCGGGGGGGAAGAGACCCAGTACTTC. Its translation is CASSSHSGGEETQYF. The chain is built from TRBV5-1 and TRBJ2-5; 11 positions agree with TRBD2. V lost 3 bases, J lost 3 bases, and 4 bases stayed unmatched. Germline values: CDR1 SGHRS, CDR2 YFSETQ. The CDR3 consists of 15 residues.

The chain uses TRBV29-1 and TRBJ2-5; perhaps TRBD1 as D (6 bases). Per germline, CDR1 SQVTM and CDR2 ANQGSEA. The CDR3 extends over 16 amino acids. V lost 4 bases and J 2 bases, leaving 20 bases between the germline ends. The chain's CDR3 is CSVVLNRDLNQETQYF. DNA for the CDR3: TGCAGCGTTGTCCTGAACAGGGACCTCAATCAAGAGACCCAGTACTTC.